Shown below are 3 T cell receptor beta chains from a single sample sequenced in a study of human T cells and chemical hapten exposure. In TCRdb, the RACE reads were re-called with MiXCR into one record per CDR3 protein. The sample holds 150,000 or so distinct CDR3 sequences, around 15% seen once. Specified time point: patch test 1, 2 weeks after DPC sensitization. Treatment specified: therapeutic diphenylcyclopropenone sensitization with weekly scalp DPC. The sample here was whole blood, taken in connection with sensitization to the hapten diphenylcyclopropenone (DPC). The origin of the receptors is a woman aged 25 to 39 with alopecia areata. Some clones in this sample may be carry-over from other donors' samples.

This clonotype was observed at least ten times. This chain links TRBV5-1 with TRBJ2-1, with 11 bases identical to TRBD1. The CDR3 contains 15 residues. From germline, CDR1 is SGHRS and CDR2 YFSETQ. V shed 4 bases and J 7 bases; nucleotides not matched to a gene: 7. CDR3 DNA: TGCGCCAGCAGCAACGGACAGGGGGCAGGAAATGAGCAGTTCTTC. It encodes CASSNGQGAGNEQFF.

This clonotype was recorded a few times. The V call is TRBV29-1, the J call TRBJ2-3; D could derive from TRBD1 or TRBD2 (5 bases each). The V gene lost 4 bases and the J gene lost 2 bases, with 13 bases spanning the gap. Per the germline V gene, CDR1 is SQVTM and CDR2 is ANQGSEA. This CDR3 comprises 14 residues. The CDR3 reads CSVAEGFDTDTQYF. The DNA for the CDR3 is TGCAGCGTTGCCGAGGGGTTCGACACAGATACGCAGTATTTT.

The chain joins TRBV5-8 to TRBJ2-1; D is perhaps TRBD1 or TRBD2 (5 bases each). Germline CDR1 is SGHTS and CDR2 is YDEGEE. The CDR3 is made up of 12 amino acids. The V end lost 4 bases, the J end lost 15 bases, and 17 bases lay between the germline ends. The DNA of the CDR3 is TGTGCCAGCAGCCCCATGGAGGTCGACAGGTTCTTC. Translation gives CASSPMEVDRFF.